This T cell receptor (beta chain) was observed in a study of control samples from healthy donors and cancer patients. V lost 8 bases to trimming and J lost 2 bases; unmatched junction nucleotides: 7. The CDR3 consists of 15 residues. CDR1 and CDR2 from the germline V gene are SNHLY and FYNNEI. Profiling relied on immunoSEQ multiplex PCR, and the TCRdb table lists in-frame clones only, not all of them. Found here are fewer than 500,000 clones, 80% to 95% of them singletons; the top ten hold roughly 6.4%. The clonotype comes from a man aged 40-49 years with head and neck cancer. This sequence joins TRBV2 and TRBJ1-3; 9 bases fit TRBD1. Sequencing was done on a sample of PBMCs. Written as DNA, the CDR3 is TGTGCCAGCTGCGCGGGACAGGGAGCTGGAAACACCATATATTTT. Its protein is CASCAGQGAGNTIYF.